One and the same sample provided the 24 T cell receptor beta chains below, sequenced in a study of blood T cells in healthy people across ages (dated by TCRdb to about 2015). To prepare the library, 5' RACE was applied. The reads were generated on an Illumina HiSeq 2500. A second roughly 6 to 11 cycle PCR used a sample-barcoded 5' primer and a J-beta primer mix. In TCRdb, the public reads were trimmed at Q25 with fastp and aligned with MiXCR, with productive beta chains retained. Each CDR3 protein appears once, grouped with its most common genes and DNA. In all, the sample holds roughly 800,000 distinct CDR3 sequences, and 50% to 65% of those were seen once. The ten largest clones take up around 41% of the sample. Sample: blood. All receptors come from a man at least 80 years old in good health.

CDR3 region: CASSEFSWTGTAEAFF. The CDR3 DNA is TGTGCCAGCAGTGAATTCAGTTGGACAGGGACGGCTGAAGCTTTCTTT. The gene calls are TRBV2 and TRBJ1-1, with 8 bases identical to TRBD1. The V segment lost 2 bases and the J segment 6 bases; nucleotides outside the gene matches: 11. Germline V gives CDR1 SNHLY, CDR2 FYNNEI. This CDR3 has 16 amino acids.

The chain links TRBV12-3 or TRBV12-4 to TRBJ1-6; 8 positions match TRBD1. J was trimmed by 9 bases and V by 7 bases; bases with no gene match: 5. CDR3 size: 13 residues. DNA of the CDR3: TGTGCCAGCACCGGACAGGGAATTTCACCCCTCCACTTT. Its translation: CASTGQGISPLHF.

The CDR3, as DNA: TGCGCCAGCAGCTCCGAAGGGACCAAAAAACTGTTTTTT. It yields the protein CASSSEGTKKLFF. The chain employs TRBV5-1 and TRBJ1-4; possibly TRBD1 for D (5 bases). From germline, CDR1 is SGHRS and CDR2 YFSETQ. This CDR3 spans 13 amino acids. V lost 3 bases, J lost 9 bases, and 12 bases lay in between.

A few counts support this clonotype. The V gene is TRBV29-1, the J gene TRBJ2-3; D ambiguous. Trimming took 3 bases from V and 2 from J, leaving 3 bases between them. CDR3 length equals 11 residues. CDR1 SQVTM and CDR2 ANQGSEA come from the germline V gene. CDR3 in DNA: TGCAGCGTTGAGGTCACAGATACGCAGTATTTT. It is translated as CSVEVTDTQYF.

This clonotype was counted between two and nine times. The chain recombines TRBV24-1 with TRBJ1-1; D is undetermined. The V end lost 3 bases, the J end lost 3 bases, and 13 bases lay between the germline ends. This CDR3 has 15 residues. Germline V gene sequence: CDR1 KGHDR, CDR2 SFDVKD. DNA for the CDR3: TGTGCCACCAGTGATCCGGGCCGTGGGGACACTGAAGCTTTCTTT. Residues: CATSDPGRGDTEAFF.

V usage is TRBV12-3 or TRBV12-4 and J usage is TRBJ2-1; D might be TRBD1 (5 bases). CDR3 length: 12 residues. V was clipped by 6 bases and J by 4 bases, with 7 bases between them. The CDR3 DNA follows: TGTGCCAGCAGGAACAGGTACAATGAGCAGTTCTTC. Its translation is CASRNRYNEQFF.

This clonotype came up once. The chain recombines TRBV6-6 with TRBJ2-5; D is unresolved. V lost 0 bases and J lost 11, with 25 bases in between. The germline CDR1 and CDR2 sequences are MNHNY and SVGAGI (reference sequence). The CDR3 spans 17 residues. The CDR3 sequence: CASSYSRMTTMGNEQYF. In DNA, the CDR3 is TGTGCCAGCAGTTACTCCAGAATGACGACCATGGGGAATGAGCAGTACTTC.

This chain uses TRBV2 with TRBJ2-1; TRBD1 might be the D (6 bases). The CDR3 runs 20 residues. Germline CDR1 reads SNHLY; CDR2 reads FYNNEI. The germline V and J ends were trimmed by 6 bases and 5 bases, with 32 bases remaining between them. In DNA, the CDR3 is TGTGCCAGCAGGACCTCTAGGACAGAGGCTAGCTCTAGGGGCCACAATGAGCAGTTCTTC. This gives the protein CASRTSRTEASSRGHNEQFF.

This clonotype was seen a single time. The rearrangement uses TRBV2 and TRBJ2-5, with 9 nucleotides matching TRBD2. The germline V gene has CDR1 SNHLY and CDR2 FYNNEI. V was pared by 7 bases and J by 2 bases, with 8 bases of the junction left unmatched. The CDR3 runs to 15 residues. CDR3 coding DNA: TGTGCCAGCACGCCAGCGGGAGGAGGGCAAGAGACCCAGTACTTC. Protein: CASTPAGGGQETQYF.

Only one count was recorded for this clonotype. The chain is built from TRBV10-3 and TRBJ2-7; 12 nucleotides line up with TRBD2. Germline V gives CDR1 ENHRY, CDR2 SYGVKD. The CDR3 consists of 16 residues. With V trimmed by 0 bases and J by 2 bases, 2 bases remained unmatched. Here the CDR3 DNA reads TGTGCCATCAGTGAGTCTCTAGCGGGAGGGACCTACGAGCAGTACTTC. Residues: CAISESLAGGTYEQYF.

The table lists this clonotype with a few counts. This chain joins TRBV27 and TRBJ2-5; D assignment may be TRBD1 or TRBD2 (6 bases each). Germline CDR1 and CDR2: MNHEY and SMNVEV (reference sequence). V gave up 7 bases and J gave up 11 bases, with 26 bases separating them. This CDR3 comprises 15 residues. CDR3 nucleotides: TGTGCCAGCAATTCCCGGGGGCCGTGGGCTGGAGAGCAGTACTTC. The encoded protein is CASNSRGPWAGEQYF.

The chain joins TRBV5-8 to TRBJ1-2, with D tentatively TRBD1 (6 bases). Germline V lookup: CDR1 SGHTS, CDR2 YDEGEE. Trimming shortened V by 3 bases and J by 8 bases, and 17 bases separated the two germline ends. This CDR3 spans 14 amino acids. The CDR3 protein is CASSYPGTRPGYTF. The CDR3 coding sequence is TGTGCCAGCAGCTACCCGGGGACACGTCCGGGCTACACCTTC.

V usage is TRBV10-1 and J usage is TRBJ2-1; 13 bases line up with TRBD2. After removal of 6 bases from V and 10 bases from J, the junction contained 9 bases not matched to a gene. Germline V gene sequence: CDR1 WNHNN, CDR2 SYGVQD (reference sequence). The CDR3 totals 15 residues. As DNA, the CDR3 is TGCGCCAGCAGCGCCGGGACTAGCGGGAAAGGAGAGCAGTTCTTC. This encodes CASSAGTSGKGEQFF.

The chain couples TRBV20-1 to TRBJ2-3, with 9 bases that match TRBD2. The CDR3 sequence is 15 residues long. The V segment lost 6 bases and the J segment 2 bases; nucleotides outside the gene matches: 9. The germline CDR1 and CDR2 sequences are DFQATT and SNEGSKA (reference sequence). The CDR3 here is CSAFRASGNTDTQYF. The CDR3 DNA follows: TGCAGTGCCTTCCGGGCTAGCGGGAACACAGATACGCAGTATTTT.

CDR3 DNA sequence: TGTGCCAGCACCCCATTCGCGGTAGGGTTCGCCTACGAGCAGTACTTC. Translation gives CASTPFAVGFAYEQYF. This chain links TRBV28 with TRBJ2-7; D unclear. The germline CDR1 and CDR2 sequences are MDHEN and SYDVKM. With 7 bases removed from V and 2 bases from J, the gap between germline ends came to 21 bases. The CDR3 has 16 residues.

The J gene is TRBJ2-1, the V gene TRBV5-1; perhaps TRBD2 as D (6 bases). The CDR3 spans 16 residues. CDR1 SGHRS and CDR2 YFSETQ come from the germline V gene. The V gene lost 0 bases and the J gene lost 8 bases, with 18 bases spanning the gap. The CDR3 DNA is TGCGCCAGCAGCTTGGTTTCCGGCGGGAAGATCGATGAGCAGTTCTTC. It yields the protein CASSLVSGGKIDEQFF.

This clonotype was seen a single time. The chain links TRBV20-1 to TRBJ1-1, with unresolved D. In germline, CDR1 is DFQATT, CDR2 SNEGSKA (reference sequence). The CDR3 totals 13 residues. The V end lost 1 base, the J end lost 3 bases, and 9 bases lay between the germline ends. The CDR3 loop is CSARVRLYTEAFF. CDR3 sequence (DNA): TGCAGTGCTAGAGTTCGCCTATACACTGAAGCTTTCTTT.

The chain joins TRBV27 to TRBJ2-7, with a tentative D call TRBD2 (6 bases). The CDR3 loop spans 17 amino acids. Trimming took off 8 bases at V and 1 base at J, with 24 bases between the two ends. In germline, CDR1 is MNHEY, CDR2 SMNVEV (reference sequence). CDR3 coding DNA: TGTGCCAGCCGCGTCTTTGGGACTCCTACATCGTCCTACGAGCAGTACTTC. It codes for CASRVFGTPTSSYEQYF.

V and J are TRBV24-1 and TRBJ2-3; 11 nucleotides agree with TRBD2. V trimming: 3 bases; J trimming: 6 bases; junction bases outside the gene matches: 13. This CDR3 comprises 18 residues. Germline V lookup: CDR1 KGHDR, CDR2 SFDVKD. The CDR3 DNA reads TGTGCCACCAGTGATGGGAGACTAGCGGGAACCCGGTGGGATACGCAGTATTTT. It codes for CATSDGRLAGTRWDTQYF.

This chain links TRBV12-3 or TRBV12-4 with TRBJ1-4; the D gene is possibly TRBD1 (5 bases). The CDR3 is 15 amino acids. Trimming shortened V by 4 bases and J by 9 bases, and 18 bases separated the two germline ends. This CDR3 is CASSSSAGRAKKLFF. The CDR3 DNA is TGTGCCAGCAGTTCCTCGGCAGGGCGGGCAAAAAAACTGTTTTTT.

This chain connects TRBV28 to TRBJ2-5; tentative D call: TRBD1 (6 bases). CDR3 length: 13 amino acids. CDR1 is MDHEN and CDR2 is SYDVKM in the germline V gene. Trimming shortened V by 5 bases and J by 11 bases, and 18 bases separated the two germline ends. The CDR3 loop is CASSPSTGGQQYF. The CDR3 DNA sequence: TGTGCCAGCAGTCCTTCTACCGGAGGACAGCAGTACTTC.

This clonotype is a singleton in its sample. The chain couples TRBV20-1 to TRBJ1-5; the match to TRBD1 covers 10 bases. CDR1 DFQATT and CDR2 SNEGSKA come from the germline V gene (reference sequence). CDR3 length: 15 amino acids. With 3 bases clipped from V and 2 bases from J, the junction kept 4 bases outside the gene matches. Here the CDR3 reads CSASRQGAGNQPQHF. For the CDR3, the DNA is TGCAGTGCTAGTCGACAGGGGGCTGGCAATCAGCCCCAGCATTTT.

The rearrangement uses TRBV24-1 and TRBJ2-5; D unresolved. Looked up from germline, CDR1 is KGHDR and CDR2 is SFDVKD. This CDR3 spans 14 amino acids. V shed 3 bases and J shed 5 bases, with 12 bases lying between them. This CDR3 is CATSDVRAGETQYF. CDR3 bases: TGTGCCACCAGTGATGTCCGGGCCGGTGAGACCCAGTACTTC.

The chain joins TRBV5-1 to TRBJ2-1, with a tentative D call TRBD2 (5 bases). This CDR3 spans 16 amino acids. V lost 7 bases and J 9 bases, leaving 26 bases between the germline ends. CDR1 is SGHRS, CDR2 YFSETQ, per germline. The CDR3 bases are TGCGCCAGCGGCCCCCTGGGGAGCGCAGTCCTTGGTGAGCAGTTCTTC. Translating gives CASGPLGSAVLGEQFF.